One sample yielded the 8 T cell receptor beta chains listed below, sequenced in a study of blood T cell repertoires in COVID-19 (dated by TCRdb to between 2020 and 2021). The method behind the library was the immunoSEQ multiplex PCR assay. As stored in TCRdb, this immuneACCESS dataset retains in-frame rearrangements with V and J assigned. A fraction of the clones does not appear; measured against another copy, unresolved V genes explain less than half of the discrepancy, and the remainder lacks a known reason. This sample gives around 40,000 clones in total; about 85% of them show up just once. Roughly 5% of the sample lies in the top ten. The sequenced material came from peripheral blood. The receptor source for this set is a man aged 55-75 years with COVID-19, enrolled during active disease.

The CDR3 protein is CASSFGGTGTIGEQYF. As DNA, the CDR3 is TGTGCCAGCAGCTTTGGCGGGACAGGGACTATAGGTGAGCAGTACTTC. This chain links TRBV5-4 with TRBJ2-7, with 9 bases that match TRBD1. Germline CDR1 is SGHNT and CDR2 is YYREEE (reference sequence). The trim removed 2 bases at V and 7 bases at J, leaving 13 bases unmatched. The CDR3 is made up of 16 amino acids.

This clone was seen a single time. This chain connects TRBV19 to TRBJ1-2, with a possible D match to TRBD1 (6 bases). Looked up from germline, CDR1 is LNHDA and CDR2 is SQIVND (reference sequence). The CDR3 sequence is 14 residues long. V was clipped by 1 base and J by 4 bases, with 10 bases between them. Here the CDR3 DNA reads TGTGCCAGTAGTATAGGACAGGACCGCTATGGCTACACCTTC. Residues: CASSIGQDRYGYTF.

CDR3 nucleotides: TGTGCCTGGAGTGCTAGGAACACCGGGGAGCTGTTTTTT. As protein: CAWSARNTGELFF. The chain is built from TRBV30 and TRBJ2-2; D is undetermined. Deletions cut 1 base from V and 1 base from J, with 4 bases between. The length of the CDR3 is 13 residues. Looked up from germline, CDR1 is GTSNPN and CDR2 is SVGIG (reference sequence).

The chain combines TRBV30 with TRBJ1-5; D might be TRBD1 (5 bases). This CDR3 has 15 amino acids. The germline gives CDR1 GTSNPN, CDR2 SVGIG (reference sequence). V lost 0 bases and J lost 1, with 10 bases in between. This CDR3 reads CAWSVGQGSNQPQHF. The CDR3 DNA reads TGTGCCTGGAGTGTAGGGCAGGGCAGCAATCAGCCCCAGCATTTT.

This sequence joins TRBV7-2 and TRBJ1-1; D remains unclear. CDR1 is SGHTA, CDR2 FQGNSA, per germline. Trimming removed 1 base at V and 1 base at J, with 7 bases between. CDR3 length equals 14 residues. The CDR3 DNA is TGTGCCAGCAGCTTAGGTCCCGGGAACACTGAAGCTTTCTTT. It is translated as CASSLGPGNTEAFF.

A few counts support this clone. The chain links TRBV7-9 to TRBJ2-7; 7 nucleotides line up with TRBD1. The germline CDR1 and CDR2 sequences are SEHNR and FQNEAQ (reference sequence). CDR3 length: 13 amino acids. Losses at the gene ends were 0 bases for V and 5 bases for J; bases not matched to a gene: 1. CDR3 sequence (DNA): TGTGCCAGCAGCTTAGCAGGGGGCGACGAGCAGTACTTC. Translated: CASSLAGGDEQYF.

This clone was counted only a few times. The chain carries TRBV11-2 and TRBJ2-7; 9 bases line up with TRBD2. Looked up from germline, CDR1 is SGHAT and CDR2 is FQNNGV. J was trimmed by 0 bases and V by 4 bases; bases with no gene match: 7. There are 16 residues in the CDR3. The CDR3 DNA sequence: TGTGCCAGCAGCTCCCTTAGCGGGAGAAGCTCCTACGAGCAGTACTTC. This translates into CASSSLSGRSSYEQYF.

The J gene is TRBJ1-4, the V gene TRBV2; no definite D call. CDR3 length: 14 residues. V lost 4 bases, J lost 4 bases, and 10 bases lay in between. Germline CDR1 is SNHLY and CDR2 is FYNNEI. The CDR3 spells CASSATAYNEKLFF. In DNA form, the CDR3 reads TGTGCCAGCAGTGCCACAGCCTATAATGAAAAACTGTTTTTT.